A selection of T cell receptor beta chains follows, all from one sample in a study of CD8+ T cells in alopecia areata. Some clones are missing from TCRdb's copy, which holds only in-frame ones; the method was immunoSEQ multiplex PCR. The data contain approximately 180,000 clones, just under 65% of them singletons. Material: CD4+ T cells sorted from blood, obtained at roughly week 49, from a patient treated with tofacitinib. All receptors derive from a human donor with alopecia areata. Each CDR3 is given without its conserved first and last residue. Each record gives: clone size, D gene, V gene, CDR3 protein. D genes are given only for firm matches. Clone size is stated in some rows and not others, as once, few, many or a class when expanded.

NA,NA,TRBV5-6,ASSLAAGKTGANVLT
NA,TRBD2,TRBV6-5,ASTKEGQRGGEQF
NA,NA,TRBV6-1,ASRGVLDTDTQY
NA,NA,TRBV18,ASSEMISSGNTIY
NA,NA,TRBV5-1,ASSLGDIVLYEQY
NA,NA,TRBV7-9,ASRLDSFQETQY
NA,NA,TRBV5-6,ASSSPGTGSGEQF
NA,TRBD1,TRBV29-1,SVDTVTGAGAF
few,NA,TRBV6-5,ASSGRYNEQF
once,NA,TRBV29-1,SVGTGFPYEQY
once,NA,TRBV7-8,ASSFRVGDTEAF
NA,TRBD2,TRBV29-1,SVVFGGTETQY